What follows are 27 T cell receptor beta chains derived from one specimen sequenced in a study of OX40 agonist ivuxolimab in advanced cancers. Produced via immunoSEQ multiplex PCR; TCRdb's table is partial and in-frame only. The sample comprises tens of thousands of clones, roughly 89% of which are singletons, and 13% to 15% rests with the top ten. The specimen was CD4+ or CD8+ T cells sorted from blood, collected in a trial of the OX40 agonist ivuxolimab. These receptors originate from an adult with an advanced solid tumor such as melanoma, head and neck, liver or kidney cancer.

The CDR3 region is CASSSSPGLANEQFF. CDR3 bases: TGTGCCAGCAGTTCCTCTCCGGGACTAGCCAATGAGCAGTTCTTC. V and J are TRBV28 and TRBJ2-1; 9 nucleotides line up with TRBD2. CDR1 and CDR2 from the germline V gene are MDHEN and SYDVKM. This CDR3 has 15 residues. The ends lost 4 bases at V and 6 bases at J; junction bases unmatched: 7.

V is TRBV18 and J is TRBJ1-2; D perhaps matches TRBD1 (6 bases). The CDR3 consists of 15 residues. The V end was cut by 6 bases, the J end by 5 bases, with 19 bases between. Germline assignment: CDR1 KGHSH and CDR2 LQKENI. The CDR3 is CASSSAPGADYGYTF. CDR3 coding DNA: TGTGCCAGCTCCTCTGCTCCGGGGGCAGATTATGGCTACACCTTC.

V usage is TRBV6-1 and J usage is TRBJ1-4, with 10 positions matching TRBD1. From germline, CDR1 is MNHNS and CDR2 SASEGT. The trim removed 7 bases at V and 6 bases at J, leaving 5 bases unmatched. The CDR3 sequence is 14 residues long. The DNA of the CDR3 is TGTGCCAGCACCGCCGGGACAGGGGATGAAAAACTGTTTTTT. Residues: CASTAGTGDEKLFF.

The chain employs TRBV9 and TRBJ2-3, with 7 bases identical to TRBD2. J gave up 6 bases and V 3 bases, and 13 bases lay outside the gene matches. The CDR3 has 16 amino acids. The germline gives CDR1 SGDLS, CDR2 YYNGEE. The CDR3 sequence: CASSATYQGLPDTQYF. For the CDR3, the DNA is TGTGCCAGCAGCGCGACCTACCAGGGACTACCCGATACGCAGTATTTT.

The chain joins TRBV9 to TRBJ2-2, with unresolved D. CDR3 length equals 13 residues. The germline gives CDR1 SGDLS, CDR2 YYNGEE. Trimming took 4 bases from V and 1 from J, leaving 5 bases between them. This chain's CDR3 is CASSFGNTGELFF. CDR3 DNA: TGTGCCAGCAGCTTCGGGAACACCGGGGAGCTGTTTTTT.

The V call is TRBV29-1, the J call TRBJ2-1; D uncertain. From germline, CDR1 is SQVTM and CDR2 ANQGSEA. V dropped 4 bases and J dropped 3 bases, with 10 bases sitting between them. The CDR3 spans 13 residues. CDR3 sequence reads: CSVAAGNYNEQFF. The CDR3 DNA reads TGCAGCGTTGCGGCAGGAAACTACAATGAGCAGTTCTTC.

This chain connects TRBV7-2 to TRBJ2-3; 14 bases are a match to TRBD2. The ends lost 5 bases at V and 3 bases at J; junction bases unmatched: 4. This CDR3 spans 16 amino acids. CDR1 SGHTA and CDR2 FQGNSA come from the germline V gene. The CDR3 coding sequence is TGTGCCAGCAGCGGAGGGACTAGCGGGAGAACAGATACGCAGTATTTT. Translation: CASSGGTSGRTDTQYF.

The chain links TRBV5-6 to TRBJ2-3, with a tentative D call TRBD2 (7 bases). Germline CDR1 is SGHDT and CDR2 is YYEEEE. V shed 4 bases and J shed 1 base, with 13 bases lying between them. This CDR3 contains 15 residues. The CDR3 DNA is TGTGCCAGCAGCCGGGGGGCTAGTGGCACAGATACGCAGTATTTT. It translates to CASSRGASGTDTQYF.

The chain combines TRBV6-4 with TRBJ2-3; D unclear. V was clipped by 7 bases and J by 0 bases, with 2 bases between them. The CDR3 is made up of 11 amino acids. CDR1 and CDR2 (germline): MRHNA, SNTAGT. CDR3 sequence reads: CASTSTDTQYF. The CDR3 bases are TGTGCCAGCACAAGCACAGATACGCAGTATTTT.

The rearrangement joins TRBV9 to TRBJ2-1; the match to TRBD2 covers 9 bases. Germline assignment: CDR1 SGDLS and CDR2 YYNGEE. Unmatched junction bases numbered 8, after V lost 3 bases and J lost 10 bases. The CDR3 consists of 14 residues. The CDR3 loop is CASSGLAGSSEQFF. The CDR3 DNA sequence: TGTGCCAGCAGCGGGCTAGCGGGGTCAAGCGAGCAGTTCTTC.

V gene TRBV9 combines with J gene TRBJ2-3; 10 bases align to TRBD2. CDR3 length equals 16 residues. Germline V lookup: CDR1 SGDLS, CDR2 YYNGEE. Germline trimming cut 1 base from V and 0 bases from J; bases unmatched to any gene: 2. CDR3 region: CASSVTTSGSTDTQYF. The CDR3 region has the DNA TGTGCCAGCAGCGTAACGACTAGCGGGAGCACAGATACGCAGTATTTT.

In this sample, this clone turned up a few times. The rearrangement joins TRBV4-1 to TRBJ1-5, with D unclear. Germline CDR1 reads MGHRA; CDR2 reads YSYEKL. Trimming shortened V by 0 bases and J by 5 bases, and 5 bases separated the two germline ends. This CDR3 comprises 13 residues. CDR3 nucleotide sequence: TGCGCCAGCAGCCAAGATGGAGATCAGCCCCAGCATTTT. This sequence encodes CASSQDGDQPQHF.

V is TRBV14 and J is TRBJ2-7; the D gene is possibly TRBD2 (6 bases). Trimming removed 4 bases from V and 3 bases from J, with 19 bases in between. This CDR3 spans 16 amino acids. The V gene's germline CDR1 is SGHDN and CDR2 FVKESK. CDR3 DNA sequence: TGTGCCAGCAGCCTATTGGGGGAGGTGCCGATCTACGAGCAGTACTTC. It codes for CASSLLGEVPIYEQYF.

The chain couples TRBV5-6 to TRBJ1-3; D not certain. Trimming removed 1 base from V and 7 bases from J, with 15 bases in between. The CDR3 is made up of 15 amino acids. Per germline, CDR1 SGHDT and CDR2 YYEEEE. The CDR3 bases are TGTGCCAGCAGCTTGATGGCAGGAATTCGGAACACCATATATTTT. The encoded protein is CASSLMAGIRNTIYF.

This clone was picked up a small number of times. V and J are TRBV30 and TRBJ1-5; D call uncertain. The CDR3 extends over 13 amino acids. Germline V gene data show CDR1 as GTSNPN and CDR2 as SVGIG (reference sequence). Trimming left V 1 base short and J 0 bases short, with 4 bases between. CDR3 DNA: TGTGCCTGGAGTGAGTATAGCAATCAGCCCCAGCATTTT. Translating gives CAWSEYSNQPQHF.

The CDR3 DNA reads TGTGCCAGCAGCTTTACTCCGGGACTAGCGGGAGGGGTCTACAATGAGCAGTTCTTC. Its protein product is CASSFTPGLAGGVYNEQFF. This rearrangement joins TRBV7-9 to TRBJ2-1; the match to TRBD2 covers 16 bases. CDR1 is SEHNR, CDR2 FQNEAQ, per germline (reference sequence). This CDR3 has 19 amino acids. V was pared by 3 bases and J by 3 bases, with 8 bases of the junction left unmatched.

A single count supports this clone. V gene TRBV6-5 combines with J gene TRBJ2-1, with D unresolved. Per the germline V gene, CDR1 is MNHEY and CDR2 is SVGAGI. The CDR3 contains 15 residues. V shed 0 bases and J shed 6 bases, with 12 bases lying between them. CDR3 coding DNA: TGTGCCAGCAGTTACTCGAGTAGTCTAACCAATGAGCAGTTCTTC. Protein: CASSYSSSLTNEQFF.

CDR3: CASNRQHARETQYF. For the CDR3, the DNA is TGTGCCAGCAACAGACAGCATGCCCGGGAGACCCAGTACTTC. This chain uses TRBV28 with TRBJ2-5, with D perhaps TRBD1 (5 bases). V was clipped by 7 bases and J by 5 bases, with 17 bases between them. Germline V gene data show CDR1 as MDHEN and CDR2 as SYDVKM. CDR3 length equals 14 residues.

V usage is TRBV5-6 and J usage is TRBJ2-7; possibly TRBD2 for D (5 bases). Germline V gene lookup returns CDR1 SGHDT and CDR2 YYEEEE. Trimming pared 0 bases from V and 2 bases from J, leaving 9 bases between. The CDR3 spans 14 residues. CDR3 protein: CASSLDGVAYEQYF. The DNA for the CDR3 is TGTGCCAGCAGCTTGGACGGGGTAGCCTACGAGCAGTACTTC.

The J gene is TRBJ1-3, the V gene TRBV6-1; D is undetermined. CDR3 length: 14 residues. V lost 7 bases, J lost 4 bases, and 14 bases lay in between. Germline assignment: CDR1 MNHNS and CDR2 SASEGT. CDR3 nucleotide sequence: TGTGCCAGCACCTTTGGGGTCAAGGGAAACACCATATATTTT. Protein sequence: CASTFGVKGNTIYF.

This clone was seen just once. This chain connects TRBV27 to TRBJ2-3; 9 nucleotides agree with TRBD1. Germline CDR1 is MNHEY and CDR2 is SMNVEV (reference sequence). The V segment lost 6 bases and the J segment 2 bases; nucleotides outside the gene matches: 3. The CDR3 is 14 amino acids. The CDR3 DNA sequence: TGTGCCAGCAGAAGACAGGGGGTCACAGATACGCAGTATTTT. Amino acid sequence: CASRRQGVTDTQYF.

The rearrangement links TRBV28 to TRBJ2-1; TRBD2 matches 9 bases. Per germline, CDR1 MDHEN and CDR2 SYDVKM. The CDR3 is 15 amino acids. The V segment lost 2 bases and the J segment 7 bases; nucleotides outside the gene matches: 6. The CDR3 sequence is CASSLRAGGWNEQFF. CDR3 nucleotides: TGTGCCAGCAGTTTACGGGCGGGAGGGTGGAATGAGCAGTTCTTC.

This clone has just one count. CDR3 in DNA: TGTGCCAGCAGCCCCGGCCGGGGTGGGAATACGCAGTATTTT. Amino acids: CASSPGRGGNTQYF. The V gene is TRBV7-3, the J gene TRBJ2-3, with a possible D match to TRBD2 (5 bases). The CDR3 consists of 14 residues. The V end lost 5 bases, the J end lost 7 bases, and 16 bases lay between the germline ends. Germline values: CDR1 SGHTA, CDR2 FQGTGA. Full variable domain (remainder filled in from reference TRBV7-3 and TRBJ2-3): GAGVSQTPSNKVTEKGKYVELRCDPISGHTALYWYRQSLGQGPEFLIYFQGTGAADDSGLPNDRFFAVRPEGSVSTLKIQRTERGDSAVYLCASSPGRGGNTQYFGPGTRLTVL.

The chain carries TRBV5-1 and TRBJ1-1, with 8 bases aligning to TRBD1. The CDR3 runs to 14 residues. Germline lookup yields CDR1 SGHRS and CDR2 YFSETQ. With 3 bases clipped from V and 1 base from J, the junction kept 2 bases outside the gene matches. The CDR3 DNA follows: TGCGCCAGCAGCTACGACAGGGGGAACACTGAAGCTTTCTTT. Its protein is CASSYDRGNTEAFF.

The gene calls are TRBV7-9 and TRBJ1-2, with TRBD1 matching over 12 bases. The V and J ends lost 0 bases and 2 bases, in that order; junction bases with no gene match: 4. Germline V gene lookup returns CDR1 SEHNR and CDR2 FQNEAQ (reference sequence). CDR3 length equals 17 residues. The CDR3 DNA is TGTGCCAGCAGCTTAGCGGGGACAGGGGGCGGCAACTATGGCTACACCTTC. Protein: CASSLAGTGGGNYGYTF.

The genes are TRBV5-1 and TRBJ2-7; D is undetermined. Germline V CDR1 and CDR2: SGHRS, YFSETQ. V was clipped by 0 bases and J by 1 base, with 8 bases between them. The CDR3 consists of 14 residues. The CDR3 DNA follows: TGCGCCAGCAGCTTGGTTGGCAGTTCCTACGAGCAGTACTTC. This gives the protein CASSLVGSSYEQYF.

This clone was picked up one time. V is TRBV6-6 and J is TRBJ2-6, with D hard to call. CDR3 length: 16 amino acids. Between the trimmed V and J ends, which lost 0 bases and 0 bases, there was a span of 6 bases. Germline CDR1 and CDR2: MNHNY and SVGAGI (reference sequence). The CDR3 loop reads CASSYSKTSGANVLTF. In DNA, the CDR3 is TGTGCCAGCAGTTACTCGAAGACCTCTGGGGCCAACGTCCTGACTTTC.